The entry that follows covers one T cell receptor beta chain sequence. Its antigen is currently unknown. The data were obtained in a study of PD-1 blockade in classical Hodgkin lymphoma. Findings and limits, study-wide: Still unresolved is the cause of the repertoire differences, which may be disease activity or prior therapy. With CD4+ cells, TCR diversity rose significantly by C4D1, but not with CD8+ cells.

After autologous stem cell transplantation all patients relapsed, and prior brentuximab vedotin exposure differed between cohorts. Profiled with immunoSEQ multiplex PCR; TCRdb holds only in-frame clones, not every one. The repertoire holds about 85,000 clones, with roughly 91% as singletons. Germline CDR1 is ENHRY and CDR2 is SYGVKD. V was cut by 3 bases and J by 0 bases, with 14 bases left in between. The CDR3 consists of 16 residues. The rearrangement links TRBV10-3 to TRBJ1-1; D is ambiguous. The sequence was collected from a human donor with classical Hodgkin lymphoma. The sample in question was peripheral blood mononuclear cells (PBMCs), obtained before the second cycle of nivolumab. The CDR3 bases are TGTGCCATCAGTGATGGGGTCCGGGTGATGAACACTGAAGCTTTCTTT. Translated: CAISDGVRVMNTEAFF.